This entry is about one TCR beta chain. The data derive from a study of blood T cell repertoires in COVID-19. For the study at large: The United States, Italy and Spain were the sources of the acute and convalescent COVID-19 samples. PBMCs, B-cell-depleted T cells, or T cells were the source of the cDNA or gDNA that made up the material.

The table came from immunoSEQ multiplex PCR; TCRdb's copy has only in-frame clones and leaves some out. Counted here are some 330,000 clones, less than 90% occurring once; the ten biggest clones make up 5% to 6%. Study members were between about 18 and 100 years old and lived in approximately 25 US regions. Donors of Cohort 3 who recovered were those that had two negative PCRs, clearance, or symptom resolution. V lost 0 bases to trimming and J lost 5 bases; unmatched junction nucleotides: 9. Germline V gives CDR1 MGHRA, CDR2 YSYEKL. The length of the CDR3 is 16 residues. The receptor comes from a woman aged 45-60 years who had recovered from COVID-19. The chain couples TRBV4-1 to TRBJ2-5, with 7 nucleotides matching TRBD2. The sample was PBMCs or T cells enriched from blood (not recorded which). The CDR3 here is CASSQDGTRGVETQYF. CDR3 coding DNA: TGCGCCAGCAGCCAAGACGGGACCCGGGGGGTCGAGACCCAGTACTTC.